The T cell receptor beta chain under discussion was sequenced for a study of T-cell reconstitution after alpha-beta-depleted transplantation in children. The study, taken as a whole, reports: Newly produced T cells mostly provided counts and TCRbeta diversity after one year, as hyperexpanded clones declined. It was reported that alpha-beta T cells came from several hundred expanded graft clones (about two months after transplant).

Many counts were recorded for this clonotype. Its antigen is undetermined. V lost 0 bases and J lost 1, with 3 bases in between. The CDR3 has 13 amino acids. Germline V CDR1 and CDR2: SGHTA, FQGNSA. TCRbeta library construction was performed incorporating unique molecular identifiers. A single record per CDR3 protein comes from TCRdb applying MiXCR to the PCR reads. The sample carries around 490,000 distinct CDR3 sequences, 9.5% to 12% recorded once. The sequenced sample was PBMCs, mostly from graft donor cells, obtained 180 days after TCRalphabeta/CD19-depleted stem cell transplant. The TCR sequence derives from a female patient between 2 and 15 years old who had a stem cell transplant for aplastic anemia, so the T cells may come from the graft donor. The V gene is TRBV7-2, the J gene TRBJ1-1; no firm D call. The CDR3 DNA is TGTGCCAGCAGCTTAGCGAGGAACACTGAAGCTTTCTTT. Its translation is CASSLARNTEAFF.